Below are 22 T cell receptor beta chains sequenced from a single sample in a study of blood T cell repertoires in COVID-19. Generated by immunoSEQ multiplex PCR, the TCRdb table keeps only in-frame clones and is missing some. The table records some 160,000 clones, more than 75% of them present only once. The sequenced sample consisted of peripheral blood. These receptors were taken from a man aged 18 to 35 with COVID-19, enrolled during active disease.

The chain is built from TRBV29-1 and TRBJ2-3; tentative D call: TRBD2 (5 bases). The CDR3 runs to 12 residues. CDR1 is SQVTM and CDR2 is ANQGSEA in the germline V gene. The CDR3 nucleotides are TGCACCTTTGAGGGAGACACAGATACGCAGTATTTT. Translating gives CTFEGDTDTQYF.

The rearrangement uses TRBV14 and TRBJ1-5; 8 nucleotides match TRBD1. The junction had 7 bases not matched to a gene; V was cut back by 6 bases and J by 0 bases. The length of the CDR3 is 16 residues. CDR1 is SGHDN and CDR2 is FVKESK in the germline V gene. CDR3 nucleotide sequence: TGTGCCAGCAGACACCGACAGGGGAATAGCAATCAGCCCCAGCATTTT. Translating gives CASRHRQGNSNQPQHF.

V and J are TRBV5-6 and TRBJ2-7; possibly TRBD1 for D (5 bases). V lost 0 bases and J 1 base, leaving 17 bases between the germline ends. This CDR3 has 17 residues. CDR1 SGHDT and CDR2 YYEEEE come from the germline V gene. The CDR3: CASSLAFSGHASYEQYF. CDR3 DNA sequence: TGTGCCAGCAGCTTGGCGTTCTCCGGACACGCATCCTACGAGCAGTACTTC.

The chain carries TRBV5-4 and TRBJ2-1, with a weak D call TRBD2 (5 bases). CDR1 and CDR2 from the germline V gene are SGHNT and YYREEE (reference sequence). This CDR3 contains 15 residues. Deletions cut 0 bases from V and 10 bases from J, with 17 bases between. In nucleotides, the CDR3 is TGTGCCAGCAGCTTGGGACTACCGACCATTGGAGAGCAGTTCTTC. Residues: CASSLGLPTIGEQFF.

This chain uses TRBV15 with TRBJ2-1; TRBD2 agrees at 8 bases. The CDR3 length is 16 residues. The germline V gene encodes CDR1 LNHNV and CDR2 YYDKDF (reference sequence). Germline trimming cut 5 bases from V and 0 bases from J; bases unmatched to any gene: 6. The CDR3 DNA reads as TGTGCCACCAGCCCCCCCACTAGCGGCTCCTACAATGAGCAGTTCTTC. Translated, it gives CATSPPTSGSYNEQFF. Variable domain in full (rest from reference TRBV15 and TRBJ2-1): DAMVIQNPRYQVTQFGKPVTLSCSQTLNHNVMYWYQQKSSQAPKLLFHYYDKDFNNEADTPDNFQSRRPNTSFCFLDIRSPGLGDTAMYLCATSPPTSGSYNEQFFGPGTRLTVL.

Written as DNA, the CDR3 is TGTGCCAGCAGCCGAGGGGGGAACACTGAAGCTTTCTTT. Translation gives CASSRGGNTEAFF. V and J are TRBV9 and TRBJ1-1; weak D call: TRBD1 (6 bases). The V end was cut by 4 bases, the J end by 1 base, with 8 bases between. This CDR3 is built from 13 residues. Per germline, CDR1 SGDLS and CDR2 YYNGEE.

The rearrangement links TRBV7-6 to TRBJ1-6; D may be TRBD1 (5 bases). The CDR3 loop spans 14 amino acids. Trimming shortened V by 3 bases and J by 7 bases, and 10 bases separated the two germline ends. Germline V gives CDR1 SGHVS, CDR2 FNYEAQ. The CDR3 nucleotides read TGTGCCAGCAGCTTCAACTCAGGGAATTCACCCCTCCACTTT. Translating gives CASSFNSGNSPLHF.

This clone was found a few times. The V and J genes are TRBV6-1 and TRBJ1-1, with D uncertain. CDR1 MNHNS and CDR2 SASEGT come from the germline V gene. This CDR3 has 14 amino acids. Trimming took off 2 bases at V and 1 base at J, with 8 bases between the two ends. CDR3 protein: CASSERRANTEAFF. The CDR3 nucleotides read TGTGCCAGCAGTGAAAGGAGGGCGAACACTGAAGCTTTCTTT.

The chain links TRBV18 to TRBJ2-1, with D possibly matching TRBD1 (6 bases). V lost 6 bases and J 0 bases, leaving 9 bases between the germline ends. Germline assignment: CDR1 KGHSH and CDR2 LQKENI. The CDR3 length is 14 residues. Here the CDR3 reads CASSRDNSYNEQFF. The DNA of the CDR3 is TGTGCCAGCTCCCGGGACAACTCCTACAATGAGCAGTTCTTC.

This clone was picked up one time. The chain has TRBV30 and TRBJ1-6; 8 bases match TRBD1. The length of the CDR3 is 14 residues. V was pared by 4 bases and J by 7 bases, with 6 bases of the junction left unmatched. Per germline, CDR1 GTSNPN and CDR2 SVGIG (reference sequence). The CDR3 here is CAWMQGAGNSPLHF. The CDR3 nucleotides read TGTGCCTGGATGCAGGGGGCAGGGAATTCACCCCTCCACTTT.

The chain links TRBV2 to TRBJ2-3, with D maybe TRBD1 (6 bases). V lost 1 base and J 0 bases, leaving 8 bases between the germline ends. Germline CDR1 is SNHLY and CDR2 is FYNNEI. The CDR3 runs 15 residues. CDR3 in amino acids: CASSEGGQSTDTQYF. The CDR3 DNA reads as TGTGCCAGCAGTGAAGGGGGGCAGAGCACAGATACGCAGTATTTT.

J is TRBJ1-2 and V is TRBV27; TRBD1 aligns across 9 bases. This CDR3 contains 18 residues. Germline lookup yields CDR1 MNHEY and CDR2 SMNVEV (reference sequence). The junction had 16 bases not matched to a gene; V was cut back by 5 bases and J by 3 bases. The CDR3 protein is CASSRLDRGGVGDYGYTF. DNA of the CDR3: TGTGCCAGCAGTCGATTGGACAGGGGCGGTGTCGGAGACTATGGCTACACCTTC.

This clone was counted once. This rearrangement joins TRBV5-1 to TRBJ2-7; 10 positions match TRBD2. Trimming cost V 0 bases and J 2 bases; bases outside gene matches: 5. This CDR3 region has 16 residues. Germline CDR1 is SGHRS and CDR2 is YFSETQ. CDR3 loop: CASSLGALAGAYEQYF. DNA for the CDR3: TGCGCCAGCAGCTTGGGTGCGCTAGCGGGAGCCTACGAGCAGTACTTC. The variable domain in full, completed from reference TRBV5-1 and TRBJ2-7, reads KAGVTQTPRYLIKTRGQQVTLSCSPISGHRSVSWYQQTPGQGLQFLFEYFSETQRNKGNFPGRFSGRQFSNSRSEMNVSTLELGDSALYLCASSLGALAGAYEQYFGPGTRLTVT.

The chain recombines TRBV6-6 with TRBJ2-7, with TRBD2 matching over 7 bases. V lost 2 bases, J lost 0 bases, and 7 bases stayed unmatched. Germline-derived CDR1 and CDR2 are MNHNY and SVGAGI (reference sequence). The CDR3 loop spans 16 amino acids. CDR3: CASSYVSSGLSYEQYF. The CDR3 DNA follows: TGTGCCAGCAGTTACGTTTCTAGCGGTCTCTCCTACGAGCAGTACTTC.

In its sample, this clone was seen a few times. An end of the junction does not agree with germline; a read error may underlie this. The rearrangement links TRBV25-1 to TRBJ1-4; 10 bases match TRBD1. Germline values: CDR1 MGHDK, CDR2 SYGVNS. This CDR3 contains 14 residues. The CDR3 reads CASRSGQGIEKLLF. CDR3 bases: TGTGCCAGCCGATCGGGACAGGGGATTGAAAAACTGCTTTTT.

Written as DNA, the CDR3 is TGTGCCAGCAGCTGGGGGACAGGGGTAGGGTATGGCTACACCTTC. Protein sequence: CASSWGTGVGYGYTF. The chain has TRBV7-2 and TRBJ1-2; 10 nucleotides line up with TRBD1. V lost 4 bases and J lost 5; bases outside the gene matches: 7. The germline V gene encodes CDR1 SGHTA and CDR2 FQGNSA. The CDR3 has 15 amino acids.

V and J are TRBV7-3 and TRBJ2-1; 9 bases align to TRBD2. The J segment lost 0 bases and the V segment lost 1 base, leaving 1 base of the junction unmatched. Germline CDR1 is SGHTA and CDR2 is FQGTGA. The CDR3 is made up of 16 amino acids. The CDR3 loop reads CASSLNSGSSYNEQFF. CDR3 coding DNA: TGTGCCAGCAGCTTAAATAGCGGGAGCTCCTACAATGAGCAGTTCTTC. The full variable domain, with the rest looked up from reference TRBV7-3 and TRBJ2-1, is GAGVSQTPSNKVTEKGKYVELRCDPISGHTALYWYRQSLGQGPEFLIYFQGTGAADDSGLPNDRFFAVRPEGSVSTLKIQRTERGDSAVYLCASSLNSGSSYNEQFFGPGTRLTVL.

This chain uses TRBV2 with TRBJ1-1, with D possibly matching TRBD1 (5 bases). Germline loops: CDR1 SNHLY, CDR2 FYNNEI. The CDR3 is 12 residues long. The germline V and J ends were trimmed by 8 bases and 6 bases, with 13 bases remaining between them. The CDR3 is CASSDRGAEAFF. The CDR3 DNA reads as TGTGCCAGCTCGGATCGGGGGGCTGAAGCTTTCTTT.

V gene TRBV3-1 (or the pseudogene TRBV3-2) combines with J gene TRBJ2-7; 7 bases fit TRBD1. From germline, CDR1 is LGHDT and CDR2 YNNKEL (reference sequence). V lost 7 bases and J lost 0; bases outside the gene matches: 3. CDR3 size: 13 residues. CDR3 protein: CASKPGGSYEQYF. In nucleotides, the CDR3 is TGTGCCAGCAAACCAGGGGGCTCCTACGAGCAGTACTTC.

J is TRBJ1-5 and V is TRBV9; 8 positions match TRBD1. With V trimmed by 4 bases and J by 5 bases, 8 bases remained unmatched. CDR1 is SGDLS, CDR2 YYNGEE, per germline. This CDR3 contains 15 residues. CDR3 loop: CASSPGQGKYQPQHF. Here the CDR3 DNA reads TGTGCCAGCAGCCCCGGACAGGGCAAGTATCAGCCCCAGCATTTT.

This clone was recorded once. The junction does not match germline at one end; this may be a read error. This sequence joins TRBV20-1 and TRBJ2-1; maybe TRBD2 (6 bases). This CDR3 has 10 amino acids. Germline lookup yields CDR1 DFQATT and CDR2 SNEGSKA (reference sequence). This CDR3 is CSAISGPPIF. CDR3 coding DNA: TGCAGTGCTATTAGCGGCCCACCTATCTTC.

The chain joins TRBV7-2 to TRBJ1-5, with D possibly being TRBD1 (6 bases). The ends were cut back, 2 bases at V and 1 base at J, with 9 bases in the middle. The CDR3 spans 15 residues. Germline V lookup: CDR1 SGHTA, CDR2 FQGNSA. The DNA for the CDR3 is TGTGCCAGCAGCTTAATAGGGGGAAGCAATCAGCCCCAGCATTTT. It translates to CASSLIGGSNQPQHF.